This paragraph reports one TCR beta chain. The data originate from a study of blood T cell repertoires in COVID-19. Study context: The samples span acute and convalescent COVID-19 from the United States, Italy and Spain. Sources were T cells, B-cell-depleted T cells, or PBMCs; the material itself was cDNA or gDNA.

J was trimmed by 5 bases and V by 9 bases; bases with no gene match: 7. This CDR3 is 14 amino acids long. Per germline, CDR1 LNHDA and CDR2 SQIVND (reference sequence). Study processing details: Amplification from reference gene primers served as the basis for estimated nucleated cell counts. Here immunoSEQ multiplex PCR was the method, and the copy in TCRdb shows in-frame clones only, minus some. V and J calls and clone size come straight from that table; D and trimming were deduced from the DNA. The table lists over 50,000 clones, over 75% of them singletons. This TCR derives from a man in his forties or fifties with active COVID-19. Sequencing used peripheral blood. The V gene is TRBV19, the J gene TRBJ2-3; 11 nucleotides match TRBD2. The CDR3 is CASSGTSGGDTQYF. In DNA, the CDR3 is TGTGCCAGCTCCGGCACTAGCGGGGGAGATACGCAGTATTTT.